The next 6 T cell receptor beta chains were all read from a single sample in a study of cytotoxic CD8 clonotypes in ibrutinib-treated CLL. Measured with immunoSEQ multiplex PCR; TCRdb has only the in-frame clones, and not every one. Of about 300,000 clones listed, around 76% were seen once; the top ten hold about 5.7%. The input for sequencing was PBMCs, taken at disease progression, from a patient treated with ibrutinib. The receptors originated from a human donor with chronic lymphocytic leukemia.

In its sample, this clone was seen once. V gene TRBV5-8 combines with J gene TRBJ2-3; 10 positions agree with TRBD1. Germline assignment: CDR1 SGHTS and CDR2 YDEGEE. V shed 3 bases and J 4 bases; nucleotides not matched to a gene: 11. The CDR3 has 17 residues. CDR3 sequence reads: CASSSGTGASSADTQYF. The CDR3 DNA reads as TGTGCCAGCAGCTCCGGGACAGGGGCCTCCTCGGCAGATACGCAGTATTTT.

V usage is TRBV6-5 and J usage is TRBJ2-7; D gene ambiguous. CDR3 length: 14 amino acids. V lost 2 bases and J 0 bases, leaving 8 bases between the germline ends. CDR1 and CDR2 from the germline V gene are MNHEY and SVGAGI. The CDR3 protein is CASSYHESSYEQYF. CDR3 sequence (DNA): TGTGCCAGCAGTTACCACGAGAGCTCCTACGAGCAGTACTTC.

The gene calls are TRBV4-3 and TRBJ2-7; either TRBD1 or TRBD2 may supply D (6 bases each). Germline assignment: CDR1 LGHNA and CDR2 YSLEER. The germline V and J ends were trimmed by 0 bases and 1 base, with 13 bases remaining between them. CDR3 length: 16 amino acids. CDR3 sequence (DNA): TGCGCCAGCAGCCAAGATGGGGGCGCGGGGTCCTACGAGCAGTACTTC. Its protein is CASSQDGGAGSYEQYF.

This clone appeared a few times. The rearrangement uses TRBV4-1 and TRBJ1-1; 9 bases fit TRBD1. Trimming at V came to 5 bases and at J to 3 bases, leaving 4 bases not matched to a gene. In germline, CDR1 is MGHRA, CDR2 YSYEKL. CDR3 length equals 14 residues. CDR3 loop: CASSTRQGDTEAFF. The CDR3 DNA reads TGCGCCAGCAGCACCCGACAGGGGGACACTGAAGCTTTCTTT.

The sample holds a few counts of this clone. The rearrangement links TRBV11-2 to TRBJ2-1; D call uncertain. Trimming took 5 bases from V and 9 from J, leaving 8 bases between them. The CDR3 is made up of 11 amino acids. Germline lookup yields CDR1 SGHAT and CDR2 FQNNGV. This chain's CDR3 is CASSVGGEQFF. CDR3 nucleotides: TGTGCCAGCAGCGTGGGTGGTGAGCAGTTCTTC.

The chain links TRBV27 to TRBJ1-1; 8 bases agree with TRBD1. This CDR3 is built from 15 residues. Trimming at V came to 5 bases and at J to 4 bases, leaving 9 bases not matched to a gene. Germline assignment: CDR1 MNHEY and CDR2 SMNVEV (reference sequence). The CDR3 DNA reads TGTGCCAGCAGTCGGCAGGGGGCTTCTTTCACTGAAGCTTTCTTT. This encodes CASSRQGASFTEAFF.